A single sample is the source of the 13 T cell receptor beta chains below, sequenced in a study of CD8 T cells in Susac syndrome. Reverse transcription used about 0.45 to 1 ug RNA and random hexamers. TCRdb reprocessed the immunoSEQ multiplex PCR reads via MiXCR and lists one record per CDR3 protein. The sample carries over 150,000 distinct CDR3 sequences, under 95% recorded once. Sequencing input: CD4+ T cells from PBMCs. These TCRs come from a human donor with multiple sclerosis.

V and J are TRBV29-1 and TRBJ1-1, with D unresolved. The CDR3 has 10 amino acids. Germline CDR1 and CDR2: SQVTM and ANQGSEA. V was trimmed by 4 bases and J by 6 bases, leaving 6 bases between them. CDR3 residues: CSVGGSEAFF. In DNA form, the CDR3 reads TGCAGCGTTGGGGGATCTGAAGCTTTCTTT.

The chain has TRBV7-3 and TRBJ2-3; D not resolved. Looked up from germline, CDR1 is SGHTA and CDR2 is FQGTGA. V was pared by 11 bases and J by 4 bases, with 16 bases between. This CDR3 has 13 amino acids. CDR3 sequence reads: CAPGGVGADTQYF. The CDR3 coding sequence is TGTGCCCCGGGTGGAGTAGGCGCAGATACGCAGTATTTT.

The gene calls are TRBV28 and TRBJ2-3; D remains unclear. Germline V gene lookup returns CDR1 MDHEN and CDR2 SYDVKM. The V end lost 7 bases, the J end lost 1 base, and 6 bases lay between the germline ends. This CDR3 has 12 residues. The CDR3 protein is CASTSGTDTQYF. CDR3 DNA sequence: TGTGCCAGCACGTCGGGCACAGATACGCAGTATTTT.

The V and J genes are TRBV6-1 and TRBJ2-7, with no clear D. Trimming shortened V by 3 bases and J by 1 base, and 7 bases separated the two germline ends. Germline loops: CDR1 MNHNS, CDR2 SASEGT. The length of the CDR3 is 13 residues. The CDR3 DNA is TGTGCCAGCAGTGAGTCAGGATCCTACGAGCAGTACTTC. Encoded protein: CASSESGSYEQYF.

This clonotype has only one observation. This chain joins TRBV3-1 and TRBJ2-1; TRBD2 aligns across 7 bases. This CDR3 spans 16 amino acids. The junction had 14 bases not matched to a gene; V was cut back by 4 bases and J by 8 bases. Germline assignment: CDR1 LGHDT and CDR2 YNNKEL (reference sequence). CDR3 coding DNA: TGTGCCAGCAGCCGATGGCGAGGGGAGGGCCCCCATGAGCAGTTCTTC. Amino acid sequence: CASSRWRGEGPHEQFF.

The V and J genes are TRBV2 and TRBJ1-2; weak D call: TRBD1 (5 bases). This CDR3 spans 13 amino acids. CDR1 is SNHLY and CDR2 is FYNNEI in the germline V gene. Trimming took 5 bases from V and 12 from J, leaving 19 bases between them. This chain's CDR3 is CASSPRQRVLNTF. In nucleotides, the CDR3 is TGTGCCAGCAGTCCGAGACAGCGAGTGCTTAACACCTTC.

V and J are TRBV30 and TRBJ1-5; TRBD1 is a possible D gene (6 bases). V gave up 2 bases and J gave up 4 bases, with 12 bases separating them. The germline gives CDR1 GTSNPN, CDR2 SVGIG (reference sequence). The CDR3 consists of 14 residues. CDR3 protein: CAWSKAGANQPQHF. The CDR3 DNA reads TGTGCCTGGAGTAAGGCAGGGGCTAATCAGCCCCAGCATTTT.

J is TRBJ2-7 and V is TRBV28, with a possible D match to TRBD2 (6 bases). V lost 6 bases, J lost 1 base, and 13 bases lay in between. The CDR3 consists of 14 residues. CDR1 MDHEN and CDR2 SYDVKM come from the germline V gene. In DNA form, the CDR3 reads TGTGCCAGCAGACCCTCCGGGGGATCCTACGAGCAGTACTTC. It codes for CASRPSGGSYEQYF. Complete variable domain (other parts from reference TRBV28 and TRBJ2-7): DVKVTQSSRYLVKRTGEKVFLECVQDMDHENMFWYRQDPGLGLRLIYFSYDVKMKEKGDIPEGYSVSREKKERFSLILESASTNQTSMYLCASRPSGGSYEQYFGPGTRLTVT.

This clonotype appeared a single time. This chain joins TRBV4-2 and TRBJ2-7, with D perhaps matching TRBD2 (6 bases). V shed 2 bases and J shed 4 bases, with 15 bases lying between them. CDR1 is LGHNA and CDR2 is YNFKEQ in the germline V gene. The length of the CDR3 is 15 residues. For the CDR3, the DNA is TGTGCCAGCAGCCAAAGTGAGGACTATCTATACGAGCAGTACTTC. Translating it yields CASSQSEDYLYEQYF.

The chain recombines TRBV28 with TRBJ1-6; D is possibly TRBD1 (6 bases). Germline V gene sequence: CDR1 MDHEN, CDR2 SYDVKM. Trimming took 3 bases from V and 8 from J, leaving 11 bases between them. CDR3 length: 14 residues. CDR3 residues: CASSFGQYHSPLHF. In DNA form, the CDR3 reads TGTGCCAGCAGTTTCGGACAGTACCATTCACCCCTCCACTTT.

The rearrangement joins TRBV5-1 to TRBJ2-1; tentatively, D is TRBD1 (6 bases). The CDR3 length is 15 residues. Germline CDR1 is SGHRS and CDR2 is YFSETQ. Trimming pared 0 bases from V and 0 bases from J, leaving 7 bases between. CDR3 coding DNA: TGCGCCAGCAGCTTGGGACAGGACTCCTACAATGAGCAGTTCTTC. Its translation is CASSLGQDSYNEQFF.

The chain links TRBV7-3 to TRBJ2-7; D perhaps matches TRBD2 (5 bases). The V end lost 5 bases, the J end lost 0 bases, and 26 bases lay between the germline ends. The germline CDR1 and CDR2 sequences are SGHTA and FQGTGA. The CDR3 runs to 19 residues. The CDR3 bases are TGTGCCAGCAGCCCCACCCGGGGAAATAGCCCAACAAGCTCCTACGAGCAGTACTTC. This encodes CASSPTRGNSPTSSYEQYF.

The chain is built from TRBV6-5 and TRBJ1-1; D is possibly TRBD1 (6 bases). V was pared by 1 base and J by 5 bases, with 17 bases between. The V gene's germline CDR1 is MNHEY and CDR2 SVGAGI. The CDR3 sequence is 16 residues long. This CDR3 is CASSYWGRQGQTEAFF. DNA of the CDR3: TGTGCCAGCAGTTACTGGGGGCGGCAGGGTCAAACTGAAGCTTTCTTT.